This T cell receptor beta chain was documented in a study of shared clonotypes between healthy human individuals. Study-level information: The plates for each donor numbered three CD4 naive, three CD4 memory, two CD8 naive and one CD8 memory.

CD8 cells regarded as naive lacked CD45RO, were positively chosen for CCR7, and omitted terminally differentiated effector memory CD45RA+ cells. With 1 base removed from V and 3 bases from J, the gap between germline ends came to 14 bases. The CDR3 consists of 16 residues. Germline V gene data show CDR1 as MNHEY and CDR2 as SMNVEV (reference sequence). Assay: immunoSEQ multiplex PCR; the TCRdb copy retains only in-frame clones and omits some. This table has roughly 2.1 million clones, about 92% appearing once. The source of this sequence is a man aged 18 to 29 in good health. Some clones in this sample may be carry-over from other donors' samples. The chain links TRBV27 to TRBJ2-3; the D gene is possibly TRBD2 (5 bases). The sequencing sample was made of naive CD8+ T cells from PBMCs. The DNA of the CDR3 is TGTGCCAGCAGTTTATACGTGGGAGAGGGAACAGATACGCAGTATTTT. As protein: CASSLYVGEGTDTQYF.